This T cell receptor (beta chain) was obtained from a study of T cell repertoires in cytomegalovirus infection. A single record per CDR3 protein comes from TCRdb applying MiXCR to the reads. Seen here are about 250,000 distinct CDR3 sequences, roughly an eighth observed once, and the top ten hold 1.5% to 2%. This clonotype was detected only a few times. Per the germline V gene, CDR1 is SGHRS and CDR2 is YFSETQ. The CDR3 runs 16 residues. The ends were cut back, 0 bases at V and 5 bases at J, with 16 bases in the middle. The chain combines TRBV5-1 with TRBJ2-3; weak D call: TRBD2 (6 bases). The sequence derives from a human donor in good health (CMV status not recorded). Some clones in this sample may be carry-over from other donors' samples. Material for sequencing was PBMCs. The CDR3 nucleotides read TGCGCCAGCAGCTTGGAGTGGCGGGAAGAGGTAGATACGCAGTATTTT. Amino acid sequence: CASSLEWREEVDTQYF. The variable domain in full, completed from reference TRBV5-1 and TRBJ2-3, reads KAGVTQTPRYLIKTRGQQVTLSCSPISGHRSVSWYQQTPGQGLQFLFEYFSETQRNKGNFPGRFSGRQFSNSRSEMNVSTLELGDSALYLCASSLEWREEVDTQYFGPGTRLTVL.